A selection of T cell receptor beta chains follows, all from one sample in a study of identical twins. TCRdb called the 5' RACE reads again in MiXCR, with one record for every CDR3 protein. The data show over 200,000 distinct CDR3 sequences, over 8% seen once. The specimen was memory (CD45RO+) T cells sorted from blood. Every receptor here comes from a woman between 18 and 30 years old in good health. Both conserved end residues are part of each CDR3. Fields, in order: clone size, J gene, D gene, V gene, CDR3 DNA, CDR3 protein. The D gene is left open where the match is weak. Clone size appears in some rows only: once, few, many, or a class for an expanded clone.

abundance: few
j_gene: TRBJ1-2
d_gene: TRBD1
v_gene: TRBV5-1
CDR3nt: TGCGCCAGCAGCGCCTACGGGACAGACTATGGCTACACCTTC
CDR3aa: CASSAYGTDYGYTF

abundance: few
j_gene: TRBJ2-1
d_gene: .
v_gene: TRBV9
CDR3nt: TGTGCCAGCAGCGTAGGAATGAGATCAGATGGCGATGAGCAGTTCTTC
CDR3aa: CASSVGMRSDGDEQFF

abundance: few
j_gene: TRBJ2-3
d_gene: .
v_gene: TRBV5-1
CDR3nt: TGCGCCAGCAGCGGGAACTTCGACGGAAGCACAGATACGCAGTATTTT
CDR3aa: CASSGNFDGSTDTQYF

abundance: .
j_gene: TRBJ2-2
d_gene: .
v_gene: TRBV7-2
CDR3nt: TGTGCCAGCAGCTGGACGAACACCGGGGAGCTGTTTTTT
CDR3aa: CASSWTNTGELFF

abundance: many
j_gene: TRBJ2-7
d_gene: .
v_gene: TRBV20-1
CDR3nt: TGCAGTGCTAGAGGACCCGCGGGCGAGCAGTACTTC
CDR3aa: CSARGPAGEQYF

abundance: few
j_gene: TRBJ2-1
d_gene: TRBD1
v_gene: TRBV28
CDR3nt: TGTGCCAGCAGGGGACAGGGGTACAATGAGCAGTTCTTC
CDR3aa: CASRGQGYNEQFF

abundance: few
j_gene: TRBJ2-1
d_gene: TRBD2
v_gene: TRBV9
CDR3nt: TGTGCCAGCAGCGTAGCTCCTAGCGGGGGGCGAAGCTCCTACAATGAGCAGTTCTTC
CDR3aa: CASSVAPSGGRSSYNEQFF

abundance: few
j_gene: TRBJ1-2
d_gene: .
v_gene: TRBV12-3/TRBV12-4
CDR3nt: TGTGCCAGCAGCCTAGGGTACAATAACTATGGCTACACCTTC
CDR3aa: CASSLGYNNYGYTF

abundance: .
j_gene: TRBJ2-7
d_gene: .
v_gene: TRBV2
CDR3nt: TGTGCCAGCAGTGTCGTTCAGAAGCAGTACTTC
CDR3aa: CASSVVQKQYF

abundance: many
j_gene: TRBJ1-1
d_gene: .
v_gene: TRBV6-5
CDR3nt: TGTGCCAGCTCGAGGGGCACTGAAGCTTTCTTT
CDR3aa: CASSRGTEAFF

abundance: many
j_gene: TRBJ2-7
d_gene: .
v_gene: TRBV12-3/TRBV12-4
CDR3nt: TGTGCCAGCAGTTCGAACTGGGGATCCTACGAGCAGTACTTC
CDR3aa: CASSSNWGSYEQYF

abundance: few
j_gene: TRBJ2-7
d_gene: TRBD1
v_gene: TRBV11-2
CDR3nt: TGTGCCAGCAGCCCCACCGGACAGGGGTACGAGCAGTACTTC
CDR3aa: CASSPTGQGYEQYF

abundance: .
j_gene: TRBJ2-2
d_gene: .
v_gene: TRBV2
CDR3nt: TGTGCCAGCAGTGGGGTCGGACTGAGAGCCACCGGGGAGCTGTTTTTT
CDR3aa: CASSGVGLRATGELFF

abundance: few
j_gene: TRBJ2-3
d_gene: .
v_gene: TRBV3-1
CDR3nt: TGTGCCAGCAGCCAAGACCGACTTCTCGCGCAGTATTTT
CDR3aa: CASSQDRLLAQYF

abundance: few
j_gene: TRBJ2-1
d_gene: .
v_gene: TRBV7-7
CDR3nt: TGTGCTAGCAGCTTAACAGCCCTGGAAGGGCAGTTCTTC
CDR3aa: CASSLTALEGQFF

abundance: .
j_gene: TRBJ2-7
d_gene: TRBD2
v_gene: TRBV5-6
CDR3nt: TGTGCCAGCAGCTTGTTTGGGCTAGCGGGGTACTACGAGCAGTACTTC
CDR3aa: CASSLFGLAGYYEQYF

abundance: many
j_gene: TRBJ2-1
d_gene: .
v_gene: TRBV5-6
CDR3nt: TGTGCCAGCAGCTTTATAGGGTTATCCTACAATGAGCAGTTCTTC
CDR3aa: CASSFIGLSYNEQFF

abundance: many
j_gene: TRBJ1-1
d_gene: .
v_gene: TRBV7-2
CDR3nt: TGTGCCAGCAGCCGGCAAGGGGGGGGTAACACTGAAGCTTTCTTT
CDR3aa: CASSRQGGGNTEAFF

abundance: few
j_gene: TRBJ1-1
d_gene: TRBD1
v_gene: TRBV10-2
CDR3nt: TGCGCCAGCCACTCCACAGGGGGCGTCGCTGAAGCTTTCTTT
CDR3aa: CASHSTGGVAEAFF

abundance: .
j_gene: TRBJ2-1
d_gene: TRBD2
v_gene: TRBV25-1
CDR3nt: TGTGCCAGCAGTGAGACTAGCGGGAAAGCCCGTGGCTCCTACAATGAGCAGTTCTTC
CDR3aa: CASSETSGKARGSYNEQFF

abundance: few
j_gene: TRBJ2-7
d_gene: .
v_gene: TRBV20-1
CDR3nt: TGCAGTGCTAGACTCCAGGGTCCCTACGAGCAGTACTTC
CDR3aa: CSARLQGPYEQYF

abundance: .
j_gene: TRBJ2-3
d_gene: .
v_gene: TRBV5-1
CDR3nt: TGCGCCAGCAGCTTGTCGCGTTTGTTAGCCCTGCCGGGAGATACGCAGTATTTT
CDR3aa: CASSLSRLLALPGDTQYF

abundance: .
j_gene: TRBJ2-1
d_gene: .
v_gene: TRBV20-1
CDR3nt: TGCAGTGCTAGGGGGGACTTCTTGCAGTTCTTC
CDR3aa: CSARGDFLQFF

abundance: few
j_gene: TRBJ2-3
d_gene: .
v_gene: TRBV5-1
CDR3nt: TGCGCCAGCAGCCTTCTACTGCCCGCCGGAGATACGCAGTATTTT
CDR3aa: CASSLLLPAGDTQYF

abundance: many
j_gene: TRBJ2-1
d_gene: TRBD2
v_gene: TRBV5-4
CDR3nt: TGTGCCAGCAGCCCCCCGAGTGGGGGAGGGCGGGGGAATGAGCAGTTCTTC
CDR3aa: CASSPPSGGGRGNEQFF

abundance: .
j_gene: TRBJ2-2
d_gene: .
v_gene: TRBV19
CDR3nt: TGTGCCAGTAGTATTGGCCATGGTCAGATAGGGACCGGGGAGCTGTTTTTT
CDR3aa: CASSIGHGQIGTGELFF

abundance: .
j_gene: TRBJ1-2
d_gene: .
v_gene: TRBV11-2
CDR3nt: TGTGCCAGCAGCTTAGGAGGGTACTATGGCTACACCTTC
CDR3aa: CASSLGGYYGYTF

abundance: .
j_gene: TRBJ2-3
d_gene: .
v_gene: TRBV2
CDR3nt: TGTGCCAGCAGTGTCAGAGGCTCTAGGTTCACAGATACGCAGTATTTT
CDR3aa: CASSVRGSRFTDTQYF

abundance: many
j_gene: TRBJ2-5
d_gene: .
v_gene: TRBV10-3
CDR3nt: TGTGCCATCAGTGAGTCGGAAGGTAGCTTGGACTTC
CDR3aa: CAISESEGSLDF

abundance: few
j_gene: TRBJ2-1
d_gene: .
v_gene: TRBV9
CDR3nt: TGTGCCAGCAGCCCTCAACGGGGGGCCTACAAGACTGAGCAGTTCTTC
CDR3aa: CASSPQRGAYKTEQFF

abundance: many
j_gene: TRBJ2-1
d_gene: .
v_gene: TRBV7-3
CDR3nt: TGTGCCAGCAGCCGCGGGGACTACAATGAGCAGTTCTTC
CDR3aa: CASSRGDYNEQFF

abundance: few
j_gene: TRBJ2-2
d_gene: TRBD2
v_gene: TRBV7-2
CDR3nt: TGTGCCAGCAGCCGACTTTTAGCGGGTACCGGGGAGCTGTTTTTT
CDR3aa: CASSRLLAGTGELFF

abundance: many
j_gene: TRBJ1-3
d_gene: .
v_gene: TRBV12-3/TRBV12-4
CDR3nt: TGTGCCAGCAGTTTACGGGGAGGGCTATACGGAAACACCATATATTTT
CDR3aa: CASSLRGGLYGNTIYF

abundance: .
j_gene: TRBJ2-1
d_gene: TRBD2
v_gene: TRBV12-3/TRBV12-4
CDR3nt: TGTGCCAGCAGTCCCAGCGGGAGGGCCACCTACAATGAGCAGTTCTTC
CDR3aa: CASSPSGRATYNEQFF

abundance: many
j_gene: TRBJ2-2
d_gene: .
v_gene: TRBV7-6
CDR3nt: TGTGCCAGCAGCTTAGTGGCAGGAACGAACACCGGGGAGCTGTTTTTT
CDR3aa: CASSLVAGTNTGELFF

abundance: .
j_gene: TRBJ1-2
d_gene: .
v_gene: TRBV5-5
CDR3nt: TGTGCCAGCAGCTTGGAAGCGGGGGCGCGTGGCTACACCTTC
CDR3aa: CASSLEAGARGYTF

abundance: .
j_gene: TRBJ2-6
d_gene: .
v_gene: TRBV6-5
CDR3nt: TGTGCCAGCAGTTACTCGAAAACAGGGACTGGGGCCAACGTCCTGACTTTC
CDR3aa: CASSYSKTGTGANVLTF

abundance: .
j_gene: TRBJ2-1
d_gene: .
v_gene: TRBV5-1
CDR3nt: TGCGCCAGCAGCTTGGCCGAGCCCCGGCGAAGGTACAATGAGCAGTTCTTC
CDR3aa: CASSLAEPRRRYNEQFF

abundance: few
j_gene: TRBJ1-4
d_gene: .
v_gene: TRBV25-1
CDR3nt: TGTGCCAGGGGGGCCTGGCGGGAAAAACTGTTTTTT
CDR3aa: CARGAWREKLFF

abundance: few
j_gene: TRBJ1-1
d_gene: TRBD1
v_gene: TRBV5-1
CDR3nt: TGCGCCAGCAGCTTGTTCGGGACAGTTCTGAACACTGAAGCTTTCTTT
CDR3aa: CASSLFGTVLNTEAFF

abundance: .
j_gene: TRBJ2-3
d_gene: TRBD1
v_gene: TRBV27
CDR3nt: TGTGCCAGCCAGCAAAGACTGGACAGGGTTCCAGATACGCAGTATTTT
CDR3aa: CASQQRLDRVPDTQYF

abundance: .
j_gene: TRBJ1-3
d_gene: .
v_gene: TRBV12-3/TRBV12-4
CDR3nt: TGTGCCAGCAGTTTTTGGGGCGCCGAGGGGGATTTT
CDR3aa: CASSFWGAEGDF

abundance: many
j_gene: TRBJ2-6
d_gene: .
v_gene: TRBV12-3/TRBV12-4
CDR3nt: TGTGCCAGCAGTTTATGGGTCTCTGGGGCCAACGTCCTGACTTTC
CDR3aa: CASSLWVSGANVLTF

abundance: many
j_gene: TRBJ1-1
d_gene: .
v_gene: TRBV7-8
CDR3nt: TGTGCCAGCAGCTTAGGAGGGGAAACTGAAGCTTTCTTT
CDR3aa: CASSLGGETEAFF

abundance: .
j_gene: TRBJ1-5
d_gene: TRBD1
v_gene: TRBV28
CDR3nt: TGTGCCAGCAGTTCTAGGGACAGCTCGTATCAGCCCCAGCATTTT
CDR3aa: CASSSRDSSYQPQHF

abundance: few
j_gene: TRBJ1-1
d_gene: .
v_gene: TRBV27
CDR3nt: TGTGCCAGCAGTTTATCTTCCCCATCCCTCTTTAAACGGCCTATGAACACTGAAGCTTTCTTT
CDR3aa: CASSLSSPSLFKRPMNTEAFF

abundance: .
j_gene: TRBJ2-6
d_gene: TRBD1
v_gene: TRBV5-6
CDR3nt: TGTGCCAGCAGAAAAACAGGGGCTGGGGCCAACGTCCTGACTTTC
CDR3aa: CASRKTGAGANVLTF

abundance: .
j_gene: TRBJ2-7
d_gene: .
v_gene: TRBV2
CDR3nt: TGTGCCACCTCAGGGGCCCGGGTGAGCTCCTACGAGCAGTACTTC
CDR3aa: CATSGARVSSYEQYF

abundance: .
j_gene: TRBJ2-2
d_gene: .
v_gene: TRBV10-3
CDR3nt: TGTGCCATCAAAGGGCGTGACACCGGGGAGCTGTTTTTT
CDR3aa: CAIKGRDTGELFF

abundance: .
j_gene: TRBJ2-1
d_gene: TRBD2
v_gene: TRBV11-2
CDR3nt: TGTGCCAGCAGCTTAGGTAGCGGGGGTGTAAATGAGCAGTTCTTC
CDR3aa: CASSLGSGGVNEQFF

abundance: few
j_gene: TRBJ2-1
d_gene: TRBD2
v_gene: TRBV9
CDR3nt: TGTGCCAGCAGCCTAATTCCAGCGGGATCCTACAATGAGCAGTTCTTC
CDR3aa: CASSLIPAGSYNEQFF

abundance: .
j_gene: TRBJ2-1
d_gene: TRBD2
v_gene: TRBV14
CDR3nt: TGTGCCAGCAGCCAAGATGGCGCGGGGGGGAATGAGCAGTTCTTC
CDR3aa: CASSQDGAGGNEQFF

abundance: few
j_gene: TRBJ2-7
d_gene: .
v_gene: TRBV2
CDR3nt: TGTGCCAGCAGTGTCCGCAGCTACGAGCAGTACTTC
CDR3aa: CASSVRSYEQYF

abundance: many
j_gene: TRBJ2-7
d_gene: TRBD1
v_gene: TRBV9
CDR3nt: TGTGCCAGCAGCGTGTCAGGGGGCGAGCAGTACTTC
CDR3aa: CASSVSGGEQYF

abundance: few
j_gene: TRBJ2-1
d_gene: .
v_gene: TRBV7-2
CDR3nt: TGTGCCAGCAGCTTAGTTCGCGGCCCGCAAGGGGAGCAGTTCTTC
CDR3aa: CASSLVRGPQGEQFF